This TCR beta chain was obtained from a study of blood T cell repertoires in COVID-19. Method: immunoSEQ multiplex PCR; TCRdb's copy keeps in-frame clones and lacks some. The data hold fewer than 250,000 clones, with around 90% observed a single time. The CDR3 is 15 residues long. Germline V lookup: CDR1 SGDLS, CDR2 YYNGEE. With V trimmed by 3 bases and J by 10 bases, 12 bases remained unmatched. The TCR was taken from a woman between 45 and 60 years old with acute COVID-19. Sequenced input: PBMCs or T cells enriched from blood (not recorded which). This rearrangement joins TRBV9 to TRBJ2-1; 8 nucleotides align to TRBD1. The CDR3 DNA is TGTGCCAGCAGCGGACGACAGGGGAACGCCATGGAGCAGTTCTTC. Translation: CASSGRQGNAMEQFF.